Listed here are 20 T cell receptor beta chains from one sample, sequenced in a study of T cells in Graves' hyperthyroidism and ophthalmopathy. Regions amplified from RNA transcripts were the TCR beta CDR3 regions. The study used the HTBI primer set for a first-round RT-PCR of the TCR CDR3. MiXCR was run by TCRdb on the multiplex PCR reads, yielding one entry per CDR3 protein. The top ten clones hold around 19% of a sample with 500,000 to 600,000 distinct CDR3 sequences, over 15% of them seen once. The sequencing input was blood. Receptors originate from a woman between 18 and 29 years old with Graves' hyperthyroidism.

In regard to this clonotype: This could be a read error, since a much larger clone is one nucleotide away. V and J are TRBV7-8 and TRBJ2-3, with 10 bases aligning to TRBD2. This CDR3 spans 17 amino acids. Germline V lookup: CDR1 SGHVS, CDR2 FQNEAQ. The CDR3 loop is CASILRTSGVGTDTQYF. CDR3 nucleotides: TGTGCCAGCATCTTAAGGACTAGCGGAGTCGGCACAGATACGCAGTATTTT.

This clonotype appeared a few times. The CDR3 region has the DNA TGTGCCAGTAGTACGACTAGCGGTAGTTCCTACGAGCAGTACTTC. Its protein is CASSTTSGSSYEQYF. The chain couples TRBV19 to TRBJ2-7, with 9 bases that match TRBD2. Germline V gene lookup returns CDR1 LNHDA and CDR2 SQIVND (reference sequence). Trimming took 4 bases from V and 1 from J; bases not matched to a gene: 5. The CDR3 runs 15 residues.

The chain joins TRBV3-1 to TRBJ2-5; weak D call: TRBD2 (6 bases). Germline CDR1 LGHDT, CDR2 YNNKEL (reference sequence). Trimming removed 0 bases from V and 4 bases from J, with 12 bases in between. The CDR3 sequence is 15 residues long. The chain's CDR3 is CASSQEAGRGETQYF. The CDR3, as DNA: TGTGCCAGCAGCCAAGAAGCCGGGAGAGGAGAGACCCAGTACTTC.

This clonotype was seen more than once but under ten times. The chain recombines TRBV20-1 with TRBJ2-7, with 7 nucleotides matching TRBD2. In germline, CDR1 is DFQATT, CDR2 SNEGSKA (reference sequence). The CDR3 spans 14 residues. The J segment lost 0 bases and the V segment lost 5 bases, leaving 7 bases of the junction unmatched. In nucleotides, the CDR3 is TGCAGTGCTCCCAGGCCGGGGGGCTCCTACGAGCAGTACTTC. Its translation: CSAPRPGGSYEQYF.

V is TRBV3-1 and J is TRBJ1-1, with 11 bases that match TRBD1. CDR1 LGHDT and CDR2 YNNKEL come from the germline V gene (reference sequence). J lost 4 bases, V lost 2 bases, and 6 bases had no gene match. The CDR3 loop spans 16 amino acids. The CDR3 coding sequence is TGTGCCAGCAGCCAACTTACCGGGACAGGGGGCACTGAAGCTTTCTTT. Residues: CASSQLTGTGGTEAFF.

The CDR3 DNA reads as TGTGCCAGCGAGGGACTAGCGTTAATCGAGCAGTTCTTC. Translating gives CASEGLALIEQFF. V and J are TRBV2 and TRBJ2-1, with 10 bases fitting TRBD2. CDR3 length: 13 residues. Trimming removed 8 bases from V and 10 bases from J; junction bases left unmatched: 8. CDR1 is SNHLY and CDR2 is FYNNEI in the germline V gene.

This clonotype was counted at least ten times. The chain joins TRBV28 to TRBJ2-3; TRBD2 aligns across 8 bases. The CDR3 sequence is 15 residues long. V dropped 4 bases and J dropped 3; count of bases not matched to a gene: 6. Germline loops: CDR1 MDHEN, CDR2 SYDVKM. The CDR3 DNA reads as TGTGCCAGCAGTTCCTTTAGCGGGACAACAGATACGCAGTATTTT. Translation gives CASSSFSGTTDTQYF.

This chain connects TRBV4-2 to TRBJ1-1; D uncertain. This CDR3 is built from 15 residues. V lost 1 base and J 1 base, leaving 10 bases between the germline ends. CDR1 and CDR2 (germline): LGHNA, YNFKEQ. CDR3 in DNA: TGTGCCAGCAGCCAAGTGCGGGCCTGGAACACTGAAGCTTTCTTT. Protein: CASSQVRAWNTEAFF.

Worth noting for this clonotype: Since a much larger clone is just one base distant, this may be a read error. V is TRBV3-1 and J is TRBJ2-7, with 7 bases fitting TRBD1. This CDR3 has 13 residues. V shed 0 bases, J shed 6 bases, and the junction held 2 bases outside the gene matches. CDR1 LGHDT and CDR2 YNNKEL come from the germline V gene (reference sequence). CDR3 region: CASSQETGVEQYF. CDR3 DNA: TGTGCCAGCAGCCAAGAAACAGGGGTCGAGCAGTACTTC.

This clonotype was observed many times. This chain connects TRBV7-9 to TRBJ2-5; unclear D gene. The CDR3 is made up of 15 amino acids. V was shortened by 3 bases and J by 1 base, with 12 bases between the two germline ends. Germline V lookup: CDR1 SEHNR, CDR2 FQNEAQ (reference sequence). The CDR3 sequence is CASSFIRLGQETQYF. The CDR3 bases are TGTGCCAGCAGCTTCATAAGATTAGGCCAAGAGACCCAGTACTTC.

In this sample, this clonotype turned up many times. The genes are TRBV5-6 and TRBJ2-5; the D gene is possibly TRBD1 (5 bases). Between the trimmed V and J ends, which lost 0 bases and 3 bases, there was a span of 9 bases. In germline, CDR1 is SGHDT, CDR2 YYEEEE. The CDR3 runs 14 residues. The CDR3 reads CASSLGQTEETQYF. The CDR3 region has the DNA TGTGCCAGCAGCTTGGGGCAGACAGAAGAGACCCAGTACTTC.

This rearrangement joins TRBV28 to TRBJ2-7; 9 bases fit TRBD1. The CDR3 sequence is 15 residues long. V gave up 7 bases and J gave up 2 bases; unmatched junction bases: 9. Germline V gives CDR1 MDHEN, CDR2 SYDVKM. CDR3 DNA sequence: TGTGCCAGCATAAAAGTACAGGGGGCTGCCTACGAGCAGTACTTC. Encoded protein: CASIKVQGAAYEQYF. Combining the CDR3 with reference TRBV28 and TRBJ2-7 gives the whole variable domain DVKVTQSSRYLVKRTGEKVFLECVQDMDHENMFWYRQDPGLGLRLIYFSYDVKMKEKGDIPEGYSVSREKKERFSLILESASTNQTSMYLCASIKVQGAAYEQYFGPGTRLTVT.

The chain recombines TRBV7-9 with TRBJ2-7, with unresolved D. Trimming pared 5 bases from V and 5 bases from J, leaving 10 bases between. Germline CDR1 is SEHNR and CDR2 is FQNEAQ (reference sequence). The CDR3 length is 12 residues. In DNA form, the CDR3 reads TGTGCCAGCAGCATTACCAAGCACGAGCAGTACTTC. It yields the protein CASSITKHEQYF.

The J gene is TRBJ1-2, the V gene TRBV6-5; D is uncertain. Trimming pared 0 bases from V and 5 bases from J, leaving 10 bases between. CDR1 is MNHEY and CDR2 is SVGAGI in the germline V gene. The CDR3 loop spans 14 amino acids. CDR3 region: CASSYSRFTYGYTF. The DNA for the CDR3 is TGTGCCAGCAGTTACTCTAGGTTCACGTATGGCTACACCTTC.

This clonotype was observed at least ten times. This chain connects TRBV20-1 to TRBJ1-5; 7 bases are shared with TRBD1. Germline V lookup: CDR1 DFQATT, CDR2 SNEGSKA (reference sequence). V lost 3 bases and J lost 4; bases outside the gene matches: 6. The CDR3 covers 14 residues. The CDR3: CSARTGKANQPQHF. CDR3 nucleotides: TGCAGTGCTAGGACAGGGAAAGCAAATCAGCCCCAGCATTTT.

As to this clonotype: At one of its ends the junction is not consistent with the germline gene, which may arise from a read error. The chain combines TRBV6-8 with TRBJ2-7; D might be TRBD1 (5 bases). The CDR3 spans 13 residues. CDR1 and CDR2 (germline): MNHGY, SAAAGT. CDR3 coding DNA: TGTGCCAGCAGTTATCAGGGAATCTACAAGCAGTACTTC. Translating gives CASSYQGIYKQYF.

The chain uses TRBV7-9 and TRBJ2-4; TRBD1 aligns across 7 bases. The CDR3 has 17 residues. Unmatched junction bases numbered 17, after V lost 11 bases and J lost 1 base. Germline lookup yields CDR1 SEHNR and CDR2 FQNEAQ (reference sequence). The DNA of the CDR3 is TGTGCCGTGGAATCCGGGACAGCCCTATTGGCCAAAAACATTCAGTACTTC. Encoded protein: CAVESGTALLAKNIQYF.

For this clonotype: The conserved final phenylalanine or tryptophan is absent from the CDR3, which likely points to a read error. The chain links TRBV29-1 to TRBJ2-3; D not resolved. The CDR3 runs 14 residues. V was cut by 4 bases and J by 0 bases, with 11 bases left in between. Germline CDR1 is SQVTM and CDR2 is ANQGSEA. CDR3 protein: CSVAQSPSTDTQYS. CDR3 in DNA: TGCAGCGTTGCACAGTCCCCCAGCACAGATACGCAGTATTCT.

This clonotype was picked up many times. J is TRBJ1-4 and V is TRBV20-1; D may be TRBD1 (6 bases). The CDR3 runs 17 residues. V was pared by 0 bases and J by 2 bases, with 16 bases between. Germline lookup yields CDR1 DFQATT and CDR2 SNEGSKA (reference sequence). For the CDR3, the DNA is TGCAGTGCTAGAGATATTGGGGGCGAGTCCACTAATGAAAAACTGTTTTTT. It encodes CSARDIGGESTNEKLFF.

This clonotype was observed a handful of times. The J gene is TRBJ1-1, the V gene TRBV7-9, with D unresolved. CDR3 size: 15 residues. V gave up 4 bases and J gave up 0 bases, with 12 bases separating them. Germline CDR1 reads SEHNR; CDR2 reads FQNEAQ (reference sequence). CDR3 amino acids: CASSSYGRLNTEAFF. For the CDR3, the DNA is TGTGCCAGCAGCTCATACGGACGGTTGAACACTGAAGCTTTCTTT.